These 20 T cell receptor beta chains were all obtained from the same sample, sequenced in a study of blood T cell repertoires in COVID-19. This table comes from immunoSEQ multiplex PCR, and its TCRdb copy is limited to in-frame clones, with some not included. The sample includes approximately 270,000 clones, around 89% of them seen just once. Input material: peripheral blood. Receptors originate from a man in his thirties or forties with acute or convalescent COVID-19.

The chain combines TRBV11-2 with TRBJ1-6; the D gene is possibly TRBD1 (6 bases). Trimming shortened V by 1 base and J by 8 bases, and 15 bases separated the two germline ends. CDR3 length equals 16 residues. CDR1 and CDR2 from the germline V gene are SGHAT and FQNNGV. The CDR3 sequence: CASSLVRGAGDSPLHF. The CDR3 nucleotides read TGTGCCAGCAGCTTAGTTCGGGGGGCTGGGGATTCACCCCTCCACTTT.

This chain connects TRBV6-4 to TRBJ1-3; no clear D. The ends were cut back, 10 bases at V and 0 bases at J, with 10 bases in the middle. This CDR3 spans 13 amino acids. The germline CDR1 and CDR2 sequences are MRHNA and SNTAGT. CDR3 coding DNA: TGTGCCAACCAGGTCCCCTCTGGAAACACCATATATTTT. Translating it yields CANQVPSGNTIYF.

This rearrangement joins TRBV7-9 to TRBJ2-5; TRBD1 matches at 10 bases. Germline CDR1 SEHNR, CDR2 FQNEAQ (reference sequence). V dropped 4 bases and J dropped 5; count of bases not matched to a gene: 16. The CDR3 loop spans 18 amino acids. In DNA, the CDR3 is TGTGCCAGCAGCTCCCGAAATCCGGGACAGGGGTTTGGTGAGACCCAGTACTTC. The encoded protein is CASSSRNPGQGFGETQYF. The full variable domain, completed using reference TRBV7-9 and TRBJ2-5, is DTGVSQNPRHKITKRGQNVTFRCDPISEHNRLYWYRQTLGQGPEFLTYFQNEAQLEKSRLLSDRFSAERPKGSFSTLEIQRTEQGDSAMYLCASSSRNPGQGFGETQYFGPGTRLLVL.

The chain combines TRBV5-1 with TRBJ2-5; weak D call: TRBD2 (5 bases). The V gene lost 2 bases and the J gene lost 5 bases, with 16 bases spanning the gap. CDR1 and CDR2 from the germline V gene are SGHRS and YFSETQ. There are 15 residues in the CDR3. CDR3 protein: CASSFEGQARETQYF. In DNA form, the CDR3 reads TGCGCCAGCAGCTTCGAGGGTCAGGCCCGGGAGACCCAGTACTTC.

CDR3 in amino acids: CASSPRNSERTEAFF. As DNA, the CDR3 is TGTGCCAGCAGCCCGCGGAACTCGGAGAGGACTGAAGCTTTCTTT. The chain combines TRBV7-9 with TRBJ1-1; D not resolved. Germline CDR1 SEHNR, CDR2 FQNEAQ (reference sequence). With 5 bases removed from V and 5 bases from J, the gap between germline ends came to 18 bases. The CDR3 length is 15 residues.

The chain recombines TRBV5-4 with TRBJ2-6, with a weak D call TRBD2 (6 bases). The CDR3 has 19 amino acids. The V gene lost 2 bases and the J gene lost 3 bases, with 21 bases spanning the gap. The germline CDR1 and CDR2 sequences are SGHNT and YYREEE (reference sequence). The CDR3 region is CASSFRRGRVTGGANVLTF. In nucleotides, the CDR3 is TGTGCCAGCAGCTTTCGGCGGGGCAGGGTTACGGGTGGGGCCAACGTCCTGACTTTC.

The chain recombines TRBV7-9 with TRBJ2-3; TRBD2 is a possible D gene (6 bases). CDR1 is SEHNR and CDR2 is FQNEAQ in the germline V gene (reference sequence). V was pared by 3 bases and J by 3 bases, with 22 bases between. The length of the CDR3 is 18 residues. The CDR3 loop is CASSFLAAGRKWTDTQYF. As DNA, the CDR3 is TGTGCCAGCAGCTTCCTAGCAGCTGGGAGGAAGTGGACAGATACGCAGTATTTT.

The DNA of the CDR3 is TGTGCCAGTAGTATTCTTGCGGGGGGCCCAGATACGCAGTATTTT. Translating it yields CASSILAGGPDTQYF. The rearrangement links TRBV19 to TRBJ2-3; 8 nucleotides line up with TRBD2. Per germline, CDR1 LNHDA and CDR2 SQIVND (reference sequence). The CDR3 runs 15 residues. With V trimmed by 3 bases and J by 4 bases, 6 bases remained unmatched.

The J gene is TRBJ2-1, the V gene TRBV28, with 8 bases lining up with TRBD2. After removal of 6 bases from V and 2 bases from J, the junction contained 12 bases not matched to a gene. Germline-derived CDR1 and CDR2 are MDHEN and SYDVKM. This CDR3 is 17 amino acids long. CDR3 bases: TGTGCCAGCAGAAGAGGGCGGGAGGCATCCCCCTACAATGAGCAGTTCTTC. Residues: CASRRGREASPYNEQFF. Variable domain in full (rest from reference TRBV28 and TRBJ2-1): DVKVTQSSRYLVKRTGEKVFLECVQDMDHENMFWYRQDPGLGLRLIYFSYDVKMKEKGDIPEGYSVSREKKERFSLILESASTNQTSMYLCASRRGREASPYNEQFFGPGTRLTVL.

As DNA, the CDR3 is TGTGCCAGCAGTGAAGGGCGGGGAGTTGAAAAACTGTTTTTT. Encoded protein: CASSEGRGVEKLFF. The chain is built from TRBV2 and TRBJ1-4; no reliable D call. Germline CDR1 and CDR2: SNHLY and FYNNEI. CDR3 length equals 14 residues. Deletions cut 1 base from V and 7 bases from J, with 10 bases between. The full variable domain, with the rest looked up from reference TRBV2 and TRBJ1-4, is EPEVTQTPSHQVTQMGQEVILRCVPISNHLYFYWYRQILGQKVEFLVSFYNNEISEKSEIFDDQFSVERPDGSNFTLKIRSTKLEDSAMYFCASSEGRGVEKLFFGSGTQLSVL.

V gene TRBV30 combines with J gene TRBJ2-7; 13 bases match TRBD2. This CDR3 is built from 15 residues. V lost 1 base to trimming and J lost 3 bases; unmatched junction nucleotides: 3. CDR1 is GTSNPN and CDR2 is SVGIG in the germline V gene (reference sequence). CDR3 DNA sequence: TGTGCCTGGAGTGGGACTAGCGGGGGCATCTACGAGCAGTACTTC. Translated: CAWSGTSGGIYEQYF. The complete variable domain, with remaining parts taken from reference TRBV30 and TRBJ2-7, reads SQTIHQWPATLVQPVGSPLSLECTVEGTSNPNLYWYRQAAGRGLQLLFYSVGIGQISSEVPQNLSASRPQDRQFILSSKKLLLSDSGFYLCAWSGTSGGIYEQYFGPGTRLTVT.

The chain carries TRBV30 and TRBJ2-1, with 14 bases identical to TRBD2. Trimming cost V 5 bases and J 6 bases; bases outside gene matches: 12. This CDR3 spans 17 amino acids. Germline CDR1 GTSNPN, CDR2 SVGIG (reference sequence). CDR3 region: CAWDRPGLAGVGNEQFF. In DNA, the CDR3 is TGTGCCTGGGACCGGCCGGGACTAGCGGGGGTGGGCAATGAGCAGTTCTTC. The full variable domain, completed using reference TRBV30 and TRBJ2-1, is SQTIHQWPATLVQPVGSPLSLECTVEGTSNPNLYWYRQAAGRGLQLLFYSVGIGQISSEVPQNLSASRPQDRQFILSSKKLLLSDSGFYLCAWDRPGLAGVGNEQFFGPGTRLTVL.

The table lists this clone with a count of one. This chain links TRBV9 with TRBJ2-3; D is possibly TRBD2 (5 bases). V gave up 4 bases and J gave up 2 bases, with 14 bases separating them. From germline, CDR1 is SGDLS and CDR2 YYNGEE. The CDR3 is 15 amino acids. CDR3 bases: TGTGCCAGCAGCCCCCTCGAGGGTAACACAGATACGCAGTATTTT. It encodes CASSPLEGNTDTQYF.

This sequence joins TRBV7-8 and TRBJ2-6, with 10 bases aligning to TRBD2. Unmatched junction bases numbered 4, after V lost 5 bases and J lost 0 bases. CDR1 and CDR2 (germline): SGHVS, FQNEAQ. This CDR3 is built from 17 residues. Here the CDR3 DNA reads TGTGCCAGCAGCAAAAGGACTAGCGGCTCTGGGGCCAACGTCCTGACTTTC. Translation: CASSKRTSGSGANVLTF.

This clone was picked up one time. The CDR3 sequence is CASSLYGGALDTQYF. Here the CDR3 DNA reads TGTGCCAGCAGTTTATACGGGGGGGCATTAGATACGCAGTATTTT. This chain links TRBV28 with TRBJ2-3; the match to TRBD2 covers 8 bases. V shed 1 base and J 5 bases; nucleotides not matched to a gene: 5. The CDR3 extends over 15 amino acids. Germline V gene lookup returns CDR1 MDHEN and CDR2 SYDVKM.

This rearrangement joins TRBV5-1 to TRBJ1-6, with 12 bases identical to TRBD1. The CDR3 is 15 residues long. With 2 bases clipped from V and 9 bases from J, the junction kept 3 bases outside the gene matches. In germline, CDR1 is SGHRS, CDR2 YFSETQ. The CDR3 loop is CASSLPGQGASPLHF. In nucleotides, the CDR3 is TGCGCCAGCAGCTTACCGGGACAGGGGGCTTCACCCCTCCACTTT.

The chain couples TRBV5-1 to TRBJ2-7; D call uncertain. V lost 4 bases to trimming and J lost 6 bases, with 14 bases between them. The CDR3 length is 13 residues. Germline V gene sequence: CDR1 SGHRS, CDR2 YFSETQ. The CDR3 is CASSQRISGEQYF. In DNA, the CDR3 is TGCGCCAGCAGCCAACGAATCTCGGGCGAGCAGTACTTC.

The chain has TRBV14 and TRBJ2-1, with 7 bases lining up with TRBD2. Germline CDR1 reads SGHDN; CDR2 reads FVKESK. V shed 7 bases and J 2 bases; nucleotides not matched to a gene: 2. This CDR3 has 13 residues. Here the CDR3 reads CASKRGTYNEQFF. CDR3 DNA sequence: TGTGCCAGCAAGCGGGGAACCTACAATGAGCAGTTCTTC.

The chain carries TRBV18 and TRBJ2-7; D remains ambiguous. The length of the CDR3 is 14 residues. Trimming pared 6 bases from V and 3 bases from J, leaving 15 bases between. Per the germline V gene, CDR1 is KGHSH and CDR2 is LQKENI. The CDR3 reads CASSSAGNDYEQYF. The CDR3, as DNA: TGTGCCAGCTCCTCGGCAGGAAACGACTACGAGCAGTACTTC.

CDR3 loop: CASSPWTSHGELFF. As DNA, the CDR3 is TGTGCCAGTAGTCCATGGACTAGTCACGGGGAGCTGTTTTTT. This chain connects TRBV19 to TRBJ2-2; TRBD2 aligns across 7 bases. The CDR3 length is 14 residues. Looked up from germline, CDR1 is LNHDA and CDR2 is SQIVND (reference sequence). The V gene end was trimmed by 5 bases and the J gene end by 7 bases; junction bases not matched to a gene: 7. Full variable domain (outside the CDR3, taken from reference TRBV19 and TRBJ2-2): DGGITQSPKYLFRKEGQNVTLSCEQNLNHDAMYWYRQDPGQGLRLIYYSQIVNDFQKGDIAEGYSVSREKKESFPLTVTSAQKNPTAFYLCASSPWTSHGELFFGEGSRLTVL.